Included here is one T cell receptor (beta chain) sequence, with context. Clones were read by immunoSEQ multiplex PCR, and TCRdb kept only the in-frame ones, dropping some. The table shows 25,000 to 35,000 clones, with 78% occurring only once. This CDR3 region has 13 residues. V was cut by 4 bases and J by 1 base, with 7 bases left in between. Germline CDR1 is SGHNT and CDR2 is YYREEE (reference sequence). The data originate from a study of STAT5B mutations in CD4+ large granular lymphocyte leukemia. This TCR was recovered from a human donor in good health. The material sequenced was CD4+ T cells from blood buffy coats. V and J are TRBV5-4 and TRBJ2-3, with D unclear. The CDR3 here is CASSRPGTDTQYF. The CDR3 bases are TGTGCCAGCAGCAGACCGGGCACAGATACGCAGTATTTT.